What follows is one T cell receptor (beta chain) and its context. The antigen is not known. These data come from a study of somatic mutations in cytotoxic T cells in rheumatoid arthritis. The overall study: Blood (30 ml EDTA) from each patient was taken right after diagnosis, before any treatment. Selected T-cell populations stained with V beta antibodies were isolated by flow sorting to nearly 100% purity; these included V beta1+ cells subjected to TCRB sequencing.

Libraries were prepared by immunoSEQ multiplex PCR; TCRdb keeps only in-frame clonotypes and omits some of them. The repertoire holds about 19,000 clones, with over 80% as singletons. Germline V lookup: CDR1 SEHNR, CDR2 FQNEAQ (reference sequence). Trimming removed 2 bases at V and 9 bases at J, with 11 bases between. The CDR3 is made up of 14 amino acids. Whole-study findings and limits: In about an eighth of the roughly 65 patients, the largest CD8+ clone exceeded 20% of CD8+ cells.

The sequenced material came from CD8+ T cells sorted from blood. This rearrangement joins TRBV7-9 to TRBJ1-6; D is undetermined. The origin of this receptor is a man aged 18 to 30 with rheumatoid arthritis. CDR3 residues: CASSLKGNGSPLHF. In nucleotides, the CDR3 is TGTGCCAGCAGCTTAAAAGGGAATGGTTCACCCCTCCACTTT.